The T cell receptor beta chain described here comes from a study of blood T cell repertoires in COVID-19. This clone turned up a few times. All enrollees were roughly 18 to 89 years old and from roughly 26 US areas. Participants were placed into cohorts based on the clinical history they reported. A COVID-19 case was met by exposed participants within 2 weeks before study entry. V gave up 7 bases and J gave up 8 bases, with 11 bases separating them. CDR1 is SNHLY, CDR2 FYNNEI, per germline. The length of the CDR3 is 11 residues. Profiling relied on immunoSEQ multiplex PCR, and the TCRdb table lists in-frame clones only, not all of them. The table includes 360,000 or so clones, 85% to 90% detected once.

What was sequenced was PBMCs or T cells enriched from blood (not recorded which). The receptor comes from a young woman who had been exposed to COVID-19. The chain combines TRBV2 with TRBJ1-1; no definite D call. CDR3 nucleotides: TGTGCCAGCACCTTGGCTTTGGAAGCTTTCTTT. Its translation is CASTLALEAFF.